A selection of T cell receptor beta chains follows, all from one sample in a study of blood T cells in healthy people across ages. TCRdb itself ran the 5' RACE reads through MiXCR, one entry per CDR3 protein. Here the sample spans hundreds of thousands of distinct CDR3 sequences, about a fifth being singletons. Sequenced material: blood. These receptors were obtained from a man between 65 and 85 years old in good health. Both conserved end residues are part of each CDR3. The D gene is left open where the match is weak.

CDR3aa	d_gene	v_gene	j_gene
CASSSEKGQQSGGEQFF	TRBD2	TRBV7-8	TRBJ2-1
CATRTSGSVTGELFF	TRBD2	TRBV10-3	TRBJ2-2
CASSLARAGDQPQHF	.	TRBV7-9	TRBJ1-5
CASSSTSVTDTQYF	TRBD2	TRBV7-9	TRBJ2-3
CASSRLTGDAYGYTF	TRBD1	TRBV14	TRBJ1-2
CSAPGQGNEQFF	TRBD1	TRBV20-1	TRBJ2-1
CASSPRGNIGPNEQFF	.	TRBV27	TRBJ2-1
CASSVGPGTGVDGYTF	TRBD1	TRBV9	TRBJ1-2
CASSKLPSGGGTDTQYF	.	TRBV21-1	TRBJ2-3
CASSASPSNPVDTQYF	.	TRBV5-1	TRBJ2-3
CASRGLEETQYF	.	TRBV3-1	TRBJ2-5
CASSRKGLDRETDTQYF	.	TRBV21-1	TRBJ2-3
CASRWTGGGTDTQYF	TRBD1	TRBV12-3/TRBV12-4	TRBJ2-3
CSCRDTRDGAFF	.	TRBV20-1	TRBJ1-1
CASRPRGREISYNEQFF	.	TRBV25-1	TRBJ2-1
CASSILAAAETQYF	.	TRBV19	TRBJ2-5
CASSASADTQYF	.	TRBV6-5	TRBJ2-3
CASSYGPGSETQYF	.	TRBV6-6	TRBJ2-5
CASSYVEGANTEAFF	TRBD1	TRBV6-6	TRBJ1-1
CASSPLPIGKNEQFF	.	TRBV28	TRBJ2-1
CSVEQGGYYGYTF	TRBD1	TRBV29-1	TRBJ1-2
CASSLRLGAGETQYF	.	TRBV7-2	TRBJ2-5
CASSSTRIRSPLHF	.	TRBV12-3/TRBV12-4	TRBJ1-6
CASESGTSGKNEQFF	TRBD2	TRBV2	TRBJ2-1
CAISVGGAKNIQYF	TRBD2	TRBV10-3	TRBJ2-4
CSALPVRAGISYNEQFF	.	TRBV20-1	TRBJ2-1
CASSPEWGREAFF	.	TRBV7-6	TRBJ1-1
CSVDVSTGELFF	.	TRBV29-1	TRBJ2-2
CASSLTWGGTEAFF	.	TRBV12-3/TRBV12-4	TRBJ1-1
CASSSAHQETQYF	.	TRBV3-1	TRBJ2-5
CASSLGRKNTEAFF	.	TRBV5-5	TRBJ1-1
CSATTPRVSRNEQFF	.	TRBV20-1	.
CASSLPGQNKNEQFF	TRBD1	TRBV7-2	.
CASIGHYTGELFF	.	TRBV28	TRBJ2-2
CASIPGQGHFYGYTF	TRBD1	TRBV28	TRBJ1-2
CASSLGGLRGGYTF	.	TRBV7-2	TRBJ1-2
CASGLLAGTLNTEAFF	.	TRBV5-1	TRBJ1-1
CASSFLTGQETQYF	.	TRBV7-9	TRBJ2-5
CASLLTSGITDTQYF	TRBD2	TRBV12-3/TRBV12-4	TRBJ2-3
CASRDTSGSYNEQFF	TRBD2	TRBV5-1	TRBJ2-1
CASSAGTAPDTQYF	TRBD1	TRBV5-5	TRBJ2-3
CASSLLNVADTQYF	.	TRBV7-6	TRBJ2-3
CASSEGTPEKLFF	.	TRBV11-3	TRBJ1-4
CASSQDGVAGGRLETQYF	TRBD2	TRBV4-1	.
CSAGPRTSGVSDTQYF	TRBD2	TRBV20-1	TRBJ2-3
CASSYHSTGTPYEQYF	.	TRBV6-5	TRBJ2-7
CSALERGEQYF	.	TRBV20-1	.
CSARDILSGATVLTF	.	TRBV20-1	TRBJ2-6
CSVVGLAGRSYNEQFF	.	TRBV29-1	TRBJ2-1
CASSMDGLELFF	.	TRBV18	TRBJ2-2
CASSQRGAGTGELFF	.	TRBV7-2	TRBJ2-2